These 6 T cell receptor beta chains were sequenced from one sample in a study of blood T cell repertoires in COVID-19 (dated by TCRdb to 2018 to 2021). The protocol used for the library was the immunoSEQ multiplex PCR assay. TCRdb retrieved this table from immuneACCESS and kept in-frame rearrangements only. Not all clones are present; in checked studies, unresolved V genes account for under half, and no reason is known for the remainder. This sample comprises 100,000 to 150,000 clones, under 85% of them detected only once. In total, the top ten clones hold roughly 12% of the sample. The sequenced sample was peripheral blood. The origin of the receptors is a man aged 55 to 69 with acute or convalescent COVID-19.

The chain links TRBV9 to TRBJ2-5; possible D gene TRBD2, 5 bases. From germline, CDR1 is SGDLS and CDR2 YYNGEE. Deletions cut 3 bases from V and 1 base from J, with 16 bases between. There are 16 residues in the CDR3. The CDR3 bases are TGTGCCAGCAGCGCCCCGGGATCACACCCCCAAGAGACCCAGTACTTC. Its translation is CASSAPGSHPQETQYF.

V is TRBV5-1 and J is TRBJ2-3; 10 bases agree with TRBD2. Per germline, CDR1 SGHRS and CDR2 YFSETQ. The V segment lost 3 bases and the J segment 2 bases; nucleotides outside the gene matches: 3. The CDR3 totals 15 residues. Here the CDR3 reads CASSSSGRPTDTQYF. The CDR3 DNA is TGCGCCAGCAGCTCTAGCGGGAGACCCACAGATACGCAGTATTTT.

The CDR3 loop reads CASSARTGGIDGYTF. DNA for the CDR3: TGTGCCAGCAGCGCTAGGACAGGGGGGATTGATGGCTACACCTTC. The chain carries TRBV6-2 or TRBV6-3 and TRBJ1-2, with 10 bases fitting TRBD1. V shed 6 bases and J 6 bases; nucleotides not matched to a gene: 10. From germline, CDR1 is MNHEY and CDR2 SVGEGT. This CDR3 region has 15 residues.

The chain links TRBV18 to TRBJ2-7; TRBD1 matches at 11 bases. Germline V lookup: CDR1 KGHSH, CDR2 LQKENI. The CDR3 contains 13 residues. After removal of 5 bases from V and 5 bases from J, the junction contained 2 bases not matched to a gene. Here the CDR3 reads CASSTGQGDEQYF. CDR3 DNA: TGTGCCAGCTCAACGGGACAGGGGGACGAGCAGTACTTC.

CDR3 sequence reads: CASSNRDRGREQYF. The CDR3 DNA is TGTGCCAGCAGTAACCGGGACAGGGGGCGCGAGCAGTACTTC. The rearrangement uses TRBV6-5 and TRBJ2-7; TRBD1 matches 12 bases. V lost 5 bases, J lost 6 bases, and 5 bases stayed unmatched. CDR3 length: 14 residues. CDR1 and CDR2 from the germline V gene are MNHEY and SVGAGI.

This clone was observed once. This chain links TRBV2 with TRBJ1-2; D call uncertain. There are 15 residues in the CDR3. V lost 2 bases to trimming and J lost 7 bases, with 17 bases between them. CDR1 and CDR2 from the germline V gene are SNHLY and FYNNEI. CDR3 sequence (DNA): TGTGCCAGCAGTGAAAACTCGGAGCTCGTTAGTGGCTACACCTTC. Encoded protein: CASSENSELVSGYTF.